This T cell receptor (beta chain) was recorded in a study of T cell responses to AZD1222 COVID-19 vaccine. Data came from immunoSEQ multiplex PCR; TCRdb stores just in-frame clones and leaves some out. Among under 130,000 clones listed, about 90% were seen once. The CDR3 consists of 13 residues. Germline CDR1 and CDR2: MNHEY and SVGAGI. J gave up 7 bases and V 8 bases, and 7 bases lay outside the gene matches. This TCR came from an adult in good health. V gene TRBV6-5 combines with J gene TRBJ2-4; 8 bases map to TRBD2. Sample: peripheral blood, taken on day 0 of AZD1222 vaccination. The CDR3: CASSGLGRNIQYF. In DNA form, the CDR3 reads TGTGCCAGCTCGGGACTAGGGCGGAACATTCAGTACTTC.